This T cell receptor (beta chain) was recovered during a study of shared clonotypes between healthy human individuals. Study-wide results and caveats: Donor scarcity curtailed the genetic and exposure-history diversity represented herein.

The V gene's germline CDR1 is KGHSH and CDR2 LQKENI. V lost 2 bases and J lost 4, with 16 bases in between. There are 16 residues in the CDR3. As for this clone: The antigen is not known.

The protocol was immunoSEQ multiplex PCR, while the TCRdb copy is restricted to in-frame clones and leaves out a portion. The sample contains 1.6 million or so clones, 97% to 99% of which appear only once. In the CD4+ fraction, cells were divided into CD45RA+ naive and CD45RA-negative memory subsets. The TCR was taken from a man aged 30 to 45 in good health. The V gene is TRBV18, the J gene TRBJ2-3; perhaps D is TRBD1 or TRBD2 (6 bases each). The specimen sequenced was naive CD4+ T cells sorted from blood. Subset indicated: CD45RA+ positively selected. For the CDR3, the DNA is TGTGCCAGCTCACCAACTAGCTCGAGGGGGGCAGATACGCAGTATTTT. Protein: CASSPTSSRGADTQYF. The entire variable domain, with the rest obtained from reference TRBV18 and TRBJ2-3, is as follows: NAGVMQNPRHLVRRRGQEARLRCSPMKGHSHVYWYRQLPEEGLKFMVYLQKENIIDESGMPKERFSAEFPKEGPSILRIQQVVRGDSAAYFCASSPTSSRGADTQYFGPGTRLTVL.